The rows below give T cell receptor beta chains drawn from one sample of a study of cytomegalovirus exposure and HLA in healthy donors. Clones were sequenced by immunoSEQ multiplex PCR, and TCRdb holds only the in-frame ones, with some missing. The table lists around 140,000 clones, more than 75% of them singletons. Material for sequencing was PBMCs. These receptors were taken from a man in his forties in good health and CMV-seronegative. CDR3s include the opening cysteine and the closing phenylalanine or tryptophan. The D gene is left open where the match is weak. Some rows have no size entry. The others give once, few or many, or a class for an expanded clone.

d_gene	v_gene	abundance	j_gene	CDR3aa	CDR3nt
-	TRBV28	-	TRBJ2-7	CASSLGGGPNYEQYF	TGTGCCAGCAGCCTTGGCGGGGGCCCTAACTACGAGCAGTACTTC
TRBD1	TRBV6-5	-	TRBJ1-6	CASSYSTGVNSPLHF	TGTGCCAGCAGTTACTCGACAGGGGTGAATTCACCCCTCCACTTT
-	TRBV28	-	TRBJ2-3	CASGTSSTDTQYF	TGTGCCAGCGGGACTTCTAGCACAGATACGCAGTATTTT
TRBD2	TRBV27	once	TRBJ2-3	CASSLGRTSGHTQYF	TGTGCCAGCAGTTTAGGAAGGACTAGCGGGCATACGCAGTATTTT
-	TRBV7-9	-	TRBJ1-4	CASSLLGGDTNEKLFF	TGTGCCAGCAGCCTACTGGGCGGGGATACTAATGAAAAACTGTTTTTT
-	TRBV4-2	-	TRBJ1-1	CASSQDFRIYEAFF	TGTGCCAGCAGCCAAGATTTCAGGATTTATGAAGCTTTCTTT
-	TRBV4-1	once	TRBJ2-3	CASSQVGQGTDTQYF	TGCGCCAGCAGCCAAGTCGGGCAGGGGACAGATACGCAGTATTTT
TRBD2	TRBV28	-	TRBJ2-7	CASSTNGAGVLDEQYF	TGTGCCAGCAGCACCAACGGGGCGGGAGTTTTAGACGAGCAGTACTTC
-	TRBV2	few	TRBJ2-7	CASSEDRVVHEQYF	TGTGCCAGCAGTGAAGACAGGGTAGTCCACGAGCAGTACTTC
TRBD2	TRBV6-5	few	TRBJ2-2	CASSYSNRGVAGELFF	TGTGCCAGCAGTTACTCGAACCGGGGGGTTGCCGGGGAGCTGTTTTTT
TRBD1	TRBV7-9	-	TRBJ1-2	CASSFNRGTGGYTF	TGTGCCAGCAGCTTTAACAGGGGGACGGGAGGCTACACCTTC
-	TRBV25-1	-	TRBJ2-7	CASSEDVAGNYEQYF	TGTGCCAGCAGTGAGGACGTCGCAGGGAACTACGAGCAGTACTTC
TRBD1	TRBV28	once	TRBJ1-1	CASSPGQASTEAFF	TGTGCCAGCAGCCCAGGACAGGCGAGCACTGAAGCTTTCTTT
TRBD1	TRBV7-9	-	TRBJ1-6	CASSEWDRTTFF	TGTGCCAGCAGCGAGTGGGACAGAACTACGTTCTTT
-	TRBV19	-	TRBJ2-2	CASSISGESSGELFF	TGTGCCAGTAGTATATCAGGCGAATCATCCGGGGAGCTGTTTTTT
-	TRBV21-1	-	TRBJ2-5	CASKQGSKTQYF	TGTGCCAGCAAGCAGGGATCGAAGACCCAGTACTTC
-	TRBV4-1	few	TRBJ1-4	CASSQVSGEKLFF	TGCGCCAGCAGCCAAGTCTCAGGGGAAAAACTGTTTTTT
-	TRBV11-2	few	TRBJ2-2	CASSSSVTGELFF	TGTGCCAGCAGCTCTTCAGTCACCGGGGAGCTGTTTTTT
-	TRBV28	-	TRBJ2-6	CASSFLGSSGANVLTF	TGTGCCAGCAGTTTCCTCGGGAGCTCTGGGGCCAACGTCCTGACTTTC
TRBD2	TRBV6-1	-	TRBJ2-1	CASSEASGEYNEQFF	TGTGCCAGCAGTGAAGCTAGCGGGGAGTACAATGAGCAGTTCTTC
-	TRBV6-1	-	TRBJ1-5	CASSKEHSNQPQHF	TGTGCCAGCAGTAAGGAGCATAGCAATCAGCCCCAGCATTTT
-	TRBV5-1	-	TRBJ2-5	CASSLAAGKTQYF	TGCGCCAGCAGCTTGGCTGCGGGAAAGACCCAGTACTTC
-	TRBV6-5	few	TRBJ2-7	CASSYQGNEQYF	TGTGCCAGCAGTTATCAGGGTAACGAGCAGTACTTC
-	TRBV6-4	-	TRBJ1-2	CASSDLAPTGGYGYTF	TGTGCCAGCAGTGACCTAGCCCCGACAGGCGGCTATGGCTACACCTTC
TRBD2	TRBV5-6	once	TRBJ2-5	CASSSSLRLAEPQETQYF	TGTGCCAGCAGCTCGAGCCTCAGACTAGCGGAGCCCCAAGAGACCCAGTACTTC
-	TRBV7-8	-	TRBJ1-2	CASSLSSEIYGYTF	TGTGCCAGCAGCTTATCATCGGAGATCTATGGCTACACCTTC
TRBD1	TRBV5-1	-	TRBJ2-6	CASSWTGTSGANVLTF	TGCGCCAGCAGCTGGACAGGGACCTCTGGGGCCAACGTCCTGACTTTC
TRBD1	TRBV5-5	-	TRBJ2-7	CASSGRQGAGEQYF	TGTGCCAGCAGCGGCAGACAGGGGGCTGGGGAGCAGTACTTC
TRBD1	TRBV2	few	TRBJ2-1	CASSDDRDEQFF	TGTGCCAGCAGTGACGACAGGGATGAGCAGTTCTTC
-	TRBV10-2	few	TRBJ2-3	CASSDQGSFTDTQYF	TGCGCCAGCAGTGACCAGGGCTCCTTCACAGATACGCAGTATTTT
TRBD1	TRBV6-5	-	TRBJ1-1	CASSWGQAGTEAFF	TGTGCCAGCAGTTGGGGACAGGCCGGTACTGAAGCTTTCTTT
-	TRBV19	-	TRBJ2-7	CASSIGWDTAYEQYF	TGTGCCAGTAGTATAGGTTGGGACACAGCCTACGAGCAGTACTTC
-	TRBV12-5	few	TRBJ2-7	CASGWTKGDILYEQYF	TGTGCTAGTGGTTGGACCAAAGGGGACATCCTCTACGAGCAGTACTTC
-	TRBV5-4	-	TRBJ2-5	CASSNPRGSQETQYF	TGTGCCAGCAGTAATCCGAGGGGGTCACAAGAGACCCAGTACTTC
-	TRBV13	few	TRBJ2-3	CASSLGLSTDTQYF	TGTGCCAGCAGCTTAGGCCTAAGCACAGATACGCAGTATTTT
TRBD2	TRBV14	-	TRBJ2-7	CASSQEGSTSSSYEQYF	TGTGCCAGCAGCCAAGAGGGTTCGACTAGCAGTAGCTACGAGCAGTACTTC
-	TRBV5-1	-	TRBJ2-5	CASSLDSSGETQYF	TGCGCCAGCAGCTTGGATAGCTCCGGAGAGACCCAGTACTTC
TRBD2	TRBV27	-	TRBJ2-7	CASSRSGTSGSYEQYF	TGTGCCAGCAGCCGCTCCGGGACTAGCGGGAGCTACGAGCAGTACTTC
-	TRBV5-1	-	TRBJ2-6	CASSLYGGLGANVLTF	TGCGCCAGCAGCTTGTACGGGGGGCTTGGGGCCAACGTCCTGACTTTC
-	TRBV15	-	TRBJ2-3	CATSRDPTGTVTDTQYF	TGTGCCACCAGCAGAGACCCAACAGGGACGGTCACAGATACGCAGTATTTT
TRBD1	TRBV19	-	TRBJ2-1	CASSAGQGWNEQFF	TGTGCCAGTAGTGCCGGACAGGGTTGGAATGAGCAGTTCTTC
TRBD2	TRBV5-1	-	TRBJ2-5	CASSSGLASQETQYF	TGCGCCAGCAGCTCCGGACTAGCGAGCCAAGAGACCCAGTACTTC
TRBD2	TRBV27	-	TRBJ2-1	CASSPRTSGGGDEQFF	TGTGCCAGCAGTCCCCGCACTAGCGGGGGGGGCGATGAGCAGTTCTTC
-	TRBV10-3	few	TRBJ2-6	CATREAGANVLTF	TGTGCCACCCGGGAAGCTGGGGCCAACGTCCTGACTTTC
-	TRBV29-1	-	TRBJ2-2	CSVEDPYRNTGELFF	TGCAGCGTTGAAGATCCTTACAGGAACACCGGGGAGCTGTTTTTT
TRBD1	TRBV7-9	-	TRBJ2-7	CASSLGTGGLNEQYF	TGTGCCAGCAGCCTAGGGACAGGGGGCCTCAACGAGCAGTACTTC
-	TRBV5-1	-	TRBJ2-5	CASSLIGTRETQYF	TGCGCCAGCAGCTTGATAGGAACGAGGGAGACCCAGTACTTC
TRBD1	TRBV18	-	TRBJ2-5	CASSPPGQGWETQYF	TGTGCCAGCTCACCACCGGGACAGGGCTGGGAGACCCAGTACTTC
-	TRBV29-1	-	TRBJ2-2	CSVVQGGTGELFF	TGCAGCGTTGTACAGGGTGGCACCGGGGAGCTGTTTTTT
TRBD1	TRBV9	-	TRBJ2-3	CASSAVDRGRTDTQYF	TGTGCCAGCAGCGCCGTGGACAGGGGGCGCACAGATACGCAGTATTTT
TRBD1	TRBV5-4	-	TRBJ2-7	CASSLDRGWDEQYF	TGTGCCAGCAGCCTCGACAGGGGGTGGGACGAGCAGTACTTC
TRBD1	TRBV7-8	-	TRBJ2-5	CASSFSPAGTGGQETQYF	TGTGCCAGCAGCTTTTCCCCCGCCGGGACAGGAGGCCAAGAGACCCAGTACTTC
-	TRBV6-1	-	TRBJ2-5	CASRRWTVLQETQYF	TGTGCCAGCAGGAGGTGGACAGTCCTCCAAGAGACCCAGTACTTC